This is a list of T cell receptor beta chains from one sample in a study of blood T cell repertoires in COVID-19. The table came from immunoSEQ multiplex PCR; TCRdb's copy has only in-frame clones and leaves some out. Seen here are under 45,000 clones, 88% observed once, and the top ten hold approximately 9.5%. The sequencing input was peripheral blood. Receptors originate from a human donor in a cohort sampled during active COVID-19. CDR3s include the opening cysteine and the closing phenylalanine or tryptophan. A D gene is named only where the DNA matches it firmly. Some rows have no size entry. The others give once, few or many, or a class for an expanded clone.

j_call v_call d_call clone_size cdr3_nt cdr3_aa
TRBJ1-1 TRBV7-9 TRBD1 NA TGTGCCAGCAGCTTTACAGGGGTGGGGAACACTGAAGCTTTCTTT CASSFTGVGNTEAFF
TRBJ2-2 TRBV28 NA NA TGTGCCAGCAGTACGGCGAACACCGGGGAGCTGTTTTTT CASSTANTGELFF
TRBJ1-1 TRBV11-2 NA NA TGTGCCAGCAGCTTAGAAATGGGAGCTGGGTCTGAAGCTTTCTTT CASSLEMGAGSEAFF
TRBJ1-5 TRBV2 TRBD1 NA TGTGCCAGCGGTGGACAGGGCCTCAGGCAGCCCCAGCATTTT CASGGQGLRQPQHF
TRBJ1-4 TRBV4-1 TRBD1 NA TGCGCCAGCAGCCGGACAGGGGGCGCGGAAAAACTGTTTTTT CASSRTGGAEKLFF
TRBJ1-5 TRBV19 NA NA TGTGCCAGTAGTATTTCTATCGGGGAACAGCCCCAGCATTTT CASSISIGEQPQHF
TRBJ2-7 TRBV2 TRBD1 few TGTGCCAGCACAAAAGAGAGGGACAGGGCGGGCTACGAGCAGTACTTC CASTKERDRAGYEQYF
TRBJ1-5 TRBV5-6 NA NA TGTGCCAGCAGTAGAAGCAATCAGCCCCAGCATTTT CASSRSNQPQHF
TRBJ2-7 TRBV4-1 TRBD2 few TGCGCCAGCAGCCCCCTAGCGGATCCTACCTACGAGCAGTACTTC CASSPLADPTYEQYF
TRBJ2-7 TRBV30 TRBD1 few TGTGCCTGGAGTACTACGACCGGGACAGGGGGCTACGAGCAGTACTTC CAWSTTTGTGGYEQYF
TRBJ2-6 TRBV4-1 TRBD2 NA TGCGCCAGCAGCCAAGGGGGGGGACTAGTGGGCTCTGGGGCCAACGTCCTGACTTTC CASSQGGGLVGSGANVLTF
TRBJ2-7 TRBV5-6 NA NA TGTGCCAGCAGCTTGCGGGATCTCGAGCAGTATTTC CASSLRDLEQYF
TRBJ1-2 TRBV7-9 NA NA TGTGCCAGCAGCTTAGCGGGTGGAGACAGAGCTTCCGGCTACACCTTC CASSLAGGDRASGYTF
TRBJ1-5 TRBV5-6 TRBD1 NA TGTGCCAGCAGCTTGGACAGGGGAGGTCAGCCCCAGCATTTT CASSLDRGGQPQHF
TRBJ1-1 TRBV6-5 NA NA TGTGCCAGCACTAAAGGACAGTTTTCCAATGAAGCTTTCTTT CASTKGQFSNEAFF
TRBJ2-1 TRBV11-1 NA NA TGTGCCAGCAGCTTATTGATCGGGATGGGGAATGAGCAGTTCTTC CASSLLIGMGNEQFF
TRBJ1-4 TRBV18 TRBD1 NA TGTGCCAGCTCGAAAGGACAGGGACAGTATGAAAAACTGTTTTTT CASSKGQGQYEKLFF
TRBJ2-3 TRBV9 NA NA TGTGCCAGCAGCGTAACTCCCTCCACGCAGGGCACAGATACGCAGTATTTT CASSVTPSTQGTDTQYF
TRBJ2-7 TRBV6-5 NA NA TGTGCCAGCATATCCGTTCACGAGCAGTACTTC CASISVHEQYF
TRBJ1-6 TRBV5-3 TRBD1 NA TGTGCCAGAAGCCTCCGGGACAGGAGCCTCCTACCCTATAATTCACCCCTCCACTTT CARSLRDRSLLPYNSPLHF
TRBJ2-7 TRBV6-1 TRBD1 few TGTGCCAGCAGTGAACTAGGGACAGGACCCTACGAGCAGTACTTC CASSELGTGPYEQYF
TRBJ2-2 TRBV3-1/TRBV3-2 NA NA TGTGCCAGCCGTTCTGAGGGCGGGGCGAACACCGGGGAGCTGTTTTTT CASRSEGGANTGELFF
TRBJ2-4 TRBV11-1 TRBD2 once TGTGCCAGCAGCTTAAGGACTAGCGGAGCCAAAAACATTCAGTACTTC CASSLRTSGAKNIQYF
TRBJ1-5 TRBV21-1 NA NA TGTGCCAGCAGCGGTTACAGGGGGAGTAGCAATCAGCCCCAGCATTTT CASSGYRGSSNQPQHF
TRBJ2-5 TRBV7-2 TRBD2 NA TGTGCCAGCAGCCGGATAGCGGGGGGGCAGCAAGAGACCCAGTACTTC CASSRIAGGQQETQYF
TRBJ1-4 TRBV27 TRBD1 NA TGTGCCAGCGTAGACTCTCAGGGGGCAGGGGAAAAACTGTTTTTT CASVDSQGAGEKLFF
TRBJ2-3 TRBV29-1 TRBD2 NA TGCAGCTTAAAGAGCGGGAGCAGCACAGATACGCAGTATTTT CSLKSGSSTDTQYF
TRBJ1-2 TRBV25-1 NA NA TGTGCCAGCAGTGGCCGGGTACAGGACATCGGCGGCTACACCTTC CASSGRVQDIGGYTF
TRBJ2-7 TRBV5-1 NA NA TGCGCCAGCGGATTGATGGGCAGCTCCTACGAGCAGTACTTC CASGLMGSSYEQYF
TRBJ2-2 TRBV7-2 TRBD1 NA TGTGCCGGCAGCTCTTTGACCCTCGGGACAGGGGTTGGCGGGGAGCTGTTTTTT CAGSSLTLGTGVGGELFF
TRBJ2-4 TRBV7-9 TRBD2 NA TGTGCCAGCAGCTTAGGCCTAGCGGGAAACATTCAGTACTTC CASSLGLAGNIQYF
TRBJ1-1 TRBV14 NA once TGTGCCAGCAGCCAATTTTGGGCTTTGAACACTGAAGCTTTCTTT CASSQFWALNTEAFF
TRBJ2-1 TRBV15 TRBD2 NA TGTGCCACCAGCAGAGCGTTGAGGCTAGCGGGGGGCTCGTCCTACAATGAGCAGTTCTTC CATSRALRLAGGSSYNEQFF
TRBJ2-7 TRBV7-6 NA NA TGTGCCAGCAGCCCTAGTTCGTCGGTTCCCTACGAGCAGTACTTC CASSPSSSVPYEQYF
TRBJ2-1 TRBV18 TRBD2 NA TGTGCCAGCTCAAGGCTAGCGGGAGAGAATGAGCAGTTCTTC CASSRLAGENEQFF